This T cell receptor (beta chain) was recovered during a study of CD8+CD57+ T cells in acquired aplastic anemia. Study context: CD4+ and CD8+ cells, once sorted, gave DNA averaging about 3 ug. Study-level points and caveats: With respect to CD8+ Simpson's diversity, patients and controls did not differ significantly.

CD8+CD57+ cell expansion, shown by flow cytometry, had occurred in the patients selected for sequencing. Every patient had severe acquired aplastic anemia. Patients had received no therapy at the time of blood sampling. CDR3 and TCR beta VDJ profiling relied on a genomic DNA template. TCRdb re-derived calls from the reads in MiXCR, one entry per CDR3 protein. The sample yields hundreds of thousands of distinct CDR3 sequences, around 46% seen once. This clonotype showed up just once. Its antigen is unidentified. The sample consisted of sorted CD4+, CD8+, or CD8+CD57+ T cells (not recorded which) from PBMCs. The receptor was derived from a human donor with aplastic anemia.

The CDR3 DNA sequence: TGCGCCAGCGACGCCACGGGGGAGACCCAGTACTTC. Encoded protein: CASDATGETQYF. The V and J genes are TRBV10-2 and TRBJ2-5, with a weak D call TRBD2 (5 bases). The CDR3 covers 12 residues. CDR1 and CDR2 from the germline V gene are WSHSY and SAAADI. V dropped 8 bases and J dropped 5 bases, with 12 bases sitting between them.